What follows is one T cell receptor beta chain and its context. Its antigen is not identified. These data belong to a study of response to subunit inactivated influenza vaccine. One entry per CDR3 protein results from TCRdb running MiXCR on the RT-PCR reads. Here the sample spans 550,000 to 600,000 distinct CDR3 sequences, about 11% being singletons. The CDR3 is 12 residues long. Trimming pared 2 bases from V and 3 bases from J, leaving 4 bases between. Germline V CDR1 and CDR2: MNHNY, SVGAGI (reference sequence). Findings of the study overall: It was the authors' suggestion that each seasonal influenza vaccination recruits few new T cells.

The sequencing used PBMCs from blood, collected on the day of vaccination. The chain couples TRBV6-6 to TRBJ2-5; D gene uncertain. The receptor was derived from a man in his forties or fifties who received an inactivated influenza vaccine. The CDR3 loop reads CASSYRKETQYF. In nucleotides, the CDR3 is TGTGCCAGCAGTTACCGCAAAGAGACCCAGTACTTC.